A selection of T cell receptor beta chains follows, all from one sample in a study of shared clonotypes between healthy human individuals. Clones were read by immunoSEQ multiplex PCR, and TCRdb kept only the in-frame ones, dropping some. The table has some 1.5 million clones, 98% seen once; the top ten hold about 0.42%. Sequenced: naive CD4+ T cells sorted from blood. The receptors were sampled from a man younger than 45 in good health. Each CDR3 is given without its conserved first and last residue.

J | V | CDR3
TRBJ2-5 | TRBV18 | ASSPPLGGQETQY
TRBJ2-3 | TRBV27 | ASTDTQY
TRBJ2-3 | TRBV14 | ASSQERTVTTTDTQY
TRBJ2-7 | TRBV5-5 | ASSVGAYEQY
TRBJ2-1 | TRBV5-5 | ASSLPGLAVYNEQF
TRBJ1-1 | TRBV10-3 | AITRDRVNTEAF
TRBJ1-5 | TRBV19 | ASRRWVGQGLGQPQH
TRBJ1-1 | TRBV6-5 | ASSPPHFTEAF
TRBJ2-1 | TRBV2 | ASSEEQGEIYNEQF
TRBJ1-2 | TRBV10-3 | AISPGSHYGYT
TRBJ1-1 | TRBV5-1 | ASSLGTGNTEAF
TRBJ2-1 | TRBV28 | ASGGTGGSINEQF
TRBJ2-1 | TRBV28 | ASSLGRLSSYNEQF
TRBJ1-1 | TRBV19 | ASKSAGEAF
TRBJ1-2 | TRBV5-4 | ASSLGQGSGYT
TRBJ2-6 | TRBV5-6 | ASSYYRQASGANVLT
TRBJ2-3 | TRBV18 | ASSRDYGGTDTQY